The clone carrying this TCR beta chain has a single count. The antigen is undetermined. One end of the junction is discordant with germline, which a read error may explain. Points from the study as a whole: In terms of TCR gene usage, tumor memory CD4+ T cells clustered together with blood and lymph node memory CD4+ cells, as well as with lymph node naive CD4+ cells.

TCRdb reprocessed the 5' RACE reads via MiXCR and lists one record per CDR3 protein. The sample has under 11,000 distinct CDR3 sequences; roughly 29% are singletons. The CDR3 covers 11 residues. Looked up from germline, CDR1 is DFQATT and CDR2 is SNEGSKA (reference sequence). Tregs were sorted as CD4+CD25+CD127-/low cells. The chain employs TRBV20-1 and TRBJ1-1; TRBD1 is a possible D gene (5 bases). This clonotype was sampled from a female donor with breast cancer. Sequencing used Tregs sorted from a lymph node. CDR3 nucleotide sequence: TGCAGCGTTGACCCGACAGCGCGGGCTGTCTTT. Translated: CSVDPTARAVF.